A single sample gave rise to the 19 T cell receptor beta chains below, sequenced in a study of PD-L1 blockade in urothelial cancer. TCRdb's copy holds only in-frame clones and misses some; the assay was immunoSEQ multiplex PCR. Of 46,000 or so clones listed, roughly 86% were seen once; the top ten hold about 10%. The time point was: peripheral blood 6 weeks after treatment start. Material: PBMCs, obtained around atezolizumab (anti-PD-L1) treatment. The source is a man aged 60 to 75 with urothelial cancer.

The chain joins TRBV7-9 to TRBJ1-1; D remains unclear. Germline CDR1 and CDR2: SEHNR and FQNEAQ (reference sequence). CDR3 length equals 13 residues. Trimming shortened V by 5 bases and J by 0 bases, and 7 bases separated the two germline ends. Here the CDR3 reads CASSPSLNTEAFF. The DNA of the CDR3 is TGTGCCAGCAGCCCCTCTTTGAACACTGAAGCTTTCTTT.

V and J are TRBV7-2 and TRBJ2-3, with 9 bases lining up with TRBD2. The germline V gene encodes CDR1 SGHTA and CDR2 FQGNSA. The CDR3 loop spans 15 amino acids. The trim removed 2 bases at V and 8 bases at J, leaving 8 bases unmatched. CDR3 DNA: TGTGCCAGCAGCTTATCGCGGGGGGGAGGGGGTACGCAGTATTTT. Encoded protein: CASSLSRGGGGTQYF.

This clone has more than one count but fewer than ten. This CDR3 is CASSAPRDLFSQYF. As DNA, the CDR3 is TGTGCCAGCAGTGCCCCCCGGGACTTATTCTCCCAGTATTTT. V is TRBV6-4 and J is TRBJ2-3; the D gene is possibly TRBD2 (6 bases). Per germline, CDR1 MRHNA and CDR2 SNTAGT. V was cut by 4 bases and J by 12 bases, with 20 bases left in between. The CDR3 runs 14 residues.

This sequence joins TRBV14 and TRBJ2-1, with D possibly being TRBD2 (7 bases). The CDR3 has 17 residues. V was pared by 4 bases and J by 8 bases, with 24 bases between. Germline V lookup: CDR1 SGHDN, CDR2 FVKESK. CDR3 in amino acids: CASSRSSGWGGRYEQFF. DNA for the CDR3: TGTGCCAGCAGCCGATCCTCAGGGTGGGGGGGCCGTTATGAGCAGTTCTTC.

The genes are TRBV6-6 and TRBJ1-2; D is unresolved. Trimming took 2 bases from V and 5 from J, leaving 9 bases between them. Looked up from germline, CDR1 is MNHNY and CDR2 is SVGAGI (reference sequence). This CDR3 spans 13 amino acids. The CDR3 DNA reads TGTGCCAGCAGTTACGAGATTTTTTATGGCTACACCTTC. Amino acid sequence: CASSYEIFYGYTF.

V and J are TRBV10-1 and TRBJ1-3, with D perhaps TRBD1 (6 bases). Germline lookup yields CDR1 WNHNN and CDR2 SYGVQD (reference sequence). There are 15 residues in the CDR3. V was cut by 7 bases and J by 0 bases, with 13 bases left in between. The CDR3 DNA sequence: TGCGCCAGCATTCCCAGGGGTCCCTCTGGAAACACCATATATTTT. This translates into CASIPRGPSGNTIYF.

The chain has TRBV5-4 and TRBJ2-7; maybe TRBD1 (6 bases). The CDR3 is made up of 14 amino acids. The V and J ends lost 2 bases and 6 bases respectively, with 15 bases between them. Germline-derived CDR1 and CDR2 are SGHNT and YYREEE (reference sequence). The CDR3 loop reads CASSLEQGITEQYF. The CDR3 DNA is TGTGCCAGCAGCTTAGAACAGGGTATTACCGAGCAGTACTTC.

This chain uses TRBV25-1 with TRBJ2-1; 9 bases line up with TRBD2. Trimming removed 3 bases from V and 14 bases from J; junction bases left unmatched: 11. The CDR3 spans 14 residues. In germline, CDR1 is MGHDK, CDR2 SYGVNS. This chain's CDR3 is CASSDPLRAGGKFF. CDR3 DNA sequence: TGTGCCAGCAGTGACCCCCTAAGAGCGGGGGGTAAGTTCTTC.

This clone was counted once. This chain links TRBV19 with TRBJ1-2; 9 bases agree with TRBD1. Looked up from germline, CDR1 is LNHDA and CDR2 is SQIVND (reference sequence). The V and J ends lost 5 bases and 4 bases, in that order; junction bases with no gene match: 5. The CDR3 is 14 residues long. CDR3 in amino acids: CASSPGQGGYGYTF. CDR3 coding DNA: TGTGCCAGTAGTCCGGGACAGGGAGGCTATGGCTACACCTTC. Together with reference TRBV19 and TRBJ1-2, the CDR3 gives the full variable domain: DGGITQSPKYLFRKEGQNVTLSCEQNLNHDAMYWYRQDPGQGLRLIYYSQIVNDFQKGDIAEGYSVSREKKESFPLTVTSAQKNPTAFYLCASSPGQGGYGYTFGSGTRLTVV.

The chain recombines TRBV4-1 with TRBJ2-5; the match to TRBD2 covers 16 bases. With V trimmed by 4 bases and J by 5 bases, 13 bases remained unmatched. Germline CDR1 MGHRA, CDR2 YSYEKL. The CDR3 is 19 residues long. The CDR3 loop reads CASSPFYGTSGGEGETQYF. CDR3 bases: TGCGCCAGCAGCCCCTTTTATGGGACTAGCGGGGGGGAGGGGGAGACCCAGTACTTC.

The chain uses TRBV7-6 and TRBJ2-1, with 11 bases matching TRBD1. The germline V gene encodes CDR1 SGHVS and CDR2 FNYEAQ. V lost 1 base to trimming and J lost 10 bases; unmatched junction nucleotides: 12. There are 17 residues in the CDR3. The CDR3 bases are TGTGCCAGCAGCTTAGAGGGAGGGTGGGGACAGGGGGGAGAGCAGTTCTTC. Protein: CASSLEGGWGQGGEQFF.

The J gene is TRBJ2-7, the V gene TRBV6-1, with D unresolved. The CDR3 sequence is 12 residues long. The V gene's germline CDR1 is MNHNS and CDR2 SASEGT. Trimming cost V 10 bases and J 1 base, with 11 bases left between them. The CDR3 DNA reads TGTGCCACCTCCCCCAGATCCTACGAGCAGTACTTC. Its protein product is CATSPRSYEQYF.

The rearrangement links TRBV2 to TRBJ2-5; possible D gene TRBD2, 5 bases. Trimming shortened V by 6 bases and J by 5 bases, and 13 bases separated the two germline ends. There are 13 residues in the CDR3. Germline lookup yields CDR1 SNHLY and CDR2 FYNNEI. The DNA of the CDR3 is TGTGCCAGCAGAGGCGGGTCCGTGGAGACCCAGTACTTC. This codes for CASRGGSVETQYF.

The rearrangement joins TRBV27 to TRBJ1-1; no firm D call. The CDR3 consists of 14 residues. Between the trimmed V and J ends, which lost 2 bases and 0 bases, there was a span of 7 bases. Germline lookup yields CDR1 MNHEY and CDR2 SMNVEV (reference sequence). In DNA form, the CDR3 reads TGTGCCAGCAGTTTAACACACATGAACACTGAAGCTTTCTTT. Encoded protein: CASSLTHMNTEAFF.

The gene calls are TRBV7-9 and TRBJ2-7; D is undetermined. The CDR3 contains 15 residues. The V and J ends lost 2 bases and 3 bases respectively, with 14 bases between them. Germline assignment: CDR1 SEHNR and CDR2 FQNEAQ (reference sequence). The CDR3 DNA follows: TGTGCCAGCAGCTTAAACCTCGACACCCACTACGAGCAGTACTTC. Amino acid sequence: CASSLNLDTHYEQYF.

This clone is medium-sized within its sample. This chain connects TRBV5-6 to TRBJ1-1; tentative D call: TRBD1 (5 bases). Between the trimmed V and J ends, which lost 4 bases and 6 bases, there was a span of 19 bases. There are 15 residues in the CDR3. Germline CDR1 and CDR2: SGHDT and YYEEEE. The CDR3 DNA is TGTGCCAGCAGCGCCGATGATCAGGGCCCAGCTGAAGCTTTCTTT. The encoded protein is CASSADDQGPAEAFF.

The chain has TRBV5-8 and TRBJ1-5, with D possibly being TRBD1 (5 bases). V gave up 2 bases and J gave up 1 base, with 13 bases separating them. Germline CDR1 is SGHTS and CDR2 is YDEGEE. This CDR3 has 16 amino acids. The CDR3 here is CASSFIGVWSNQPQHF. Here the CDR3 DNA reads TGTGCCAGCAGCTTCATAGGGGTCTGGAGCAATCAGCCCCAGCATTTT.

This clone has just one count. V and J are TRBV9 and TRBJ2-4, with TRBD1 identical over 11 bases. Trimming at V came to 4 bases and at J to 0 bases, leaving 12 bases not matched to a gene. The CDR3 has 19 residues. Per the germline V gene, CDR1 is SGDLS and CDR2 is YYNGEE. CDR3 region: CASSPTGTGGLLAKNIQYF. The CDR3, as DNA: TGTGCCAGCAGCCCCACCGGGACAGGGGGTTTATTAGCCAAAAACATTCAGTACTTC.

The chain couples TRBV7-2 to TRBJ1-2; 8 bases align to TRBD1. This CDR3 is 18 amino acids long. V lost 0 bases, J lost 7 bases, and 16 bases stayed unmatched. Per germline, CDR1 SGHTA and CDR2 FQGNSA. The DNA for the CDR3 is TGTGCCAGCAGCTTAGCGGGGGGAATTGGACAGGGCGCGTCTGGCTACACCTTC. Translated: CASSLAGGIGQGASGYTF.